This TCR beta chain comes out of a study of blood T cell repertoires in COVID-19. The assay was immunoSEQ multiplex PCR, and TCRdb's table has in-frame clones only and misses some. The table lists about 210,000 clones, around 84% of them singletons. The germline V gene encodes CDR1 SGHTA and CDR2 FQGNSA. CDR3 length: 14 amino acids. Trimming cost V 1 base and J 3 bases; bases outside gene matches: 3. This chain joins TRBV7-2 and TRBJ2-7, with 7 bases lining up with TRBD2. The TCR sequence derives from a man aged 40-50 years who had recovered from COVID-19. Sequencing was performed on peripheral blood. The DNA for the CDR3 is TGTGCCAGCAGCTTAGGCCCTAGCGGCTACGAGCAGTACTTC. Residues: CASSLGPSGYEQYF.